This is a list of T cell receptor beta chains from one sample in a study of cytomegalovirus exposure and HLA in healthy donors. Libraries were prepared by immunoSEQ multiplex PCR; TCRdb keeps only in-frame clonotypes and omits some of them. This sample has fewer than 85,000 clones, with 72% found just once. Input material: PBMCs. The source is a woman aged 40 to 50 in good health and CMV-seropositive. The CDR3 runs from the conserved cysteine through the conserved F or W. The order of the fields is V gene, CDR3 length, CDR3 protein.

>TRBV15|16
CATSRETPGASYGYTF
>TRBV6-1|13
CASSVSPTDTQYF
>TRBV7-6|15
CASSYGTGNNQPQHF
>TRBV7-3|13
CASSMGQGGGYTF
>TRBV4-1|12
CASSQTGGARFF
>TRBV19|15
CASNPPWGHNQPQHF
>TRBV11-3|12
CASSLDSDIQYF
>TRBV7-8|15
CASSLAPGGGETQYF
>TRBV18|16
CASSPRVGGASYEQYF
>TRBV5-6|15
CASSGDWPGDYGYTF
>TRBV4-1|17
CASSQGIAGSGTDTQYF
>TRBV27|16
CASSSRQGYENTEAFF
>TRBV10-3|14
CAISETGTVNEQYF
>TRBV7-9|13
CASSSRGPETQYF
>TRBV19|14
CASSQRVGRYGYTF